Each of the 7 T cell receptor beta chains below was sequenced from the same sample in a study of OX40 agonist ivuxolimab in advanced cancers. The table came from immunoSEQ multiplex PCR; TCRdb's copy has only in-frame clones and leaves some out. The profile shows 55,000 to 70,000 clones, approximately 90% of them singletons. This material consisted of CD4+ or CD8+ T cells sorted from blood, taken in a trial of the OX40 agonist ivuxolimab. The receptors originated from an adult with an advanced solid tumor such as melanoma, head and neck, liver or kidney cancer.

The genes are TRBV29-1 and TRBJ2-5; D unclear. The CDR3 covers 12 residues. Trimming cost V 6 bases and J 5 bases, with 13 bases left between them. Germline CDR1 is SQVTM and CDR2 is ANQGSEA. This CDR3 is CSVASSFETQYF. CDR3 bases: TGCAGCGTAGCAAGCAGCTTTGAGACCCAGTACTTC.

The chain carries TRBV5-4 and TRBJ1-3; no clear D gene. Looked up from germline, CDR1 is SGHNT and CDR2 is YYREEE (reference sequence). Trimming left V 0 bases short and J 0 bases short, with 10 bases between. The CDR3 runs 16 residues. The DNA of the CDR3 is TGTGCCAGCAGCTTGGAAAGAGGGTCCTCTGGAAACACCATATATTTT. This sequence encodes CASSLERGSSGNTIYF.

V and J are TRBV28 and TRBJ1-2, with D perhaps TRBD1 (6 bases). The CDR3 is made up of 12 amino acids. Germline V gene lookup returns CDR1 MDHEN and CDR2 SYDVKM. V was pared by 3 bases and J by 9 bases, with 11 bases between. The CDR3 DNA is TGTGCCAGCAGTTTGGAGGGGGTTAGCTACACCTTC. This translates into CASSLEGVSYTF.

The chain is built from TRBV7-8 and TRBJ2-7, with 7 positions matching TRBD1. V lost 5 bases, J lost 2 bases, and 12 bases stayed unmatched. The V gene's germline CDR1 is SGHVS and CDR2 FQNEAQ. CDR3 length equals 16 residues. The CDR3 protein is CASSLWTGTATYEQYF. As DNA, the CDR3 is TGTGCCAGCAGCCTTTGGACCGGGACAGCTACCTACGAGCAGTACTTC.

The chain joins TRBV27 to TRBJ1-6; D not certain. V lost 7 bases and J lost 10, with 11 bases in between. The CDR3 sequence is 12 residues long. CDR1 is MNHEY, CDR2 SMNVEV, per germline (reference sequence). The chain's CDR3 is CASTTTVSPLHF. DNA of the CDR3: TGTGCCAGCACCACGACGGTATCACCCCTCCACTTT.

The CDR3 nucleotides are TGTGCCACCCCCCGGGACAGGGTGAGCACTGAAGCTTTCTTT. It translates to CATPRDRVSTEAFF. This chain connects TRBV19 to TRBJ1-1, with 9 bases lining up with TRBD1. The CDR3 runs 14 residues. Germline V CDR1 and CDR2: LNHDA, SQIVND (reference sequence). V trimming: 10 bases; J trimming: 4 bases; junction bases outside the gene matches: 10.

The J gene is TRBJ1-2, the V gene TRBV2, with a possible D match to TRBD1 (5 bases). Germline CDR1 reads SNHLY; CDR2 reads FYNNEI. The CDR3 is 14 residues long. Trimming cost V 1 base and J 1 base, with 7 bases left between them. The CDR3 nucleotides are TGTGCCAGCAGTGAAGAAGGGGTTAACTATGGCTACACCTTC. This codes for CASSEEGVNYGYTF.